The entry below describes one T cell receptor (beta chain). What it binds is not known. Using immunoSEQ multiplex PCR, the repertoire was profiled, and TCRdb retains in-frame clones only, with some absent. The sample has approximately 58,000 clones; around 84% are singletons. It was autoimmune disease history or systemic immunosuppression that excluded patients. Germline CDR1 reads SQVTM; CDR2 reads ANQGSEA. The CDR3 extends over 13 amino acids. The V end was cut by 6 bases, the J end by 0 bases, with 8 bases between. These data are taken from a study of OX40 agonist ivuxolimab in advanced cancers. Looking at the study overall: Ivuxolimab, which is an agonistic anti-OX40 (CD134) antibody, was administered to the patients. Study-wide results and limits: Averaging showed that CD8+ T cells had more expanded clones than CD4+ did.

The V and J genes are TRBV29-1 and TRBJ1-4; D gene unclear. The sample consisted of CD4+ or CD8+ T cells sorted from blood, taken in a trial of the OX40 agonist ivuxolimab. This receptor was obtained from an adult with an advanced solid tumor such as melanoma, head and neck, liver or kidney cancer. CDR3 region: CSVRTATNEKLFF. CDR3 DNA: TGCAGCGTGAGGACCGCAACTAATGAAAAACTGTTTTTT.